One sample yielded the 2 T cell receptor beta chains listed below, sequenced in a study of blood T cell repertoires in COVID-19 (dated by TCRdb to about 2020). Library preparation was by the immunoSEQ multiplex PCR assay. The clones in this table, taken by TCRdb from immuneACCESS, are in-frame only. Not every clone is retained; where verified, under half of the shortfall comes from an unresolved V gene, and the cause of the rest is unknown. The sample yields over 85,000 clones; around 90% were counted once. The ten largest clones represent 1.5% to 2.5% of the sample. The sequencing sample was made of peripheral blood. The receptors stem from a woman in her forties or fifties with COVID-19, enrolled during active disease.

The gene calls are TRBV6-5 and TRBJ1-2; possible D gene TRBD1, 6 bases. Germline CDR1 reads MNHEY; CDR2 reads SVGAGI. V lost 6 bases and J 7 bases, leaving 18 bases between the germline ends. This CDR3 is built from 14 residues. CDR3 sequence reads: CASSLTRGRGGYTF. The DNA of the CDR3 is TGTGCCAGCAGCCTAACCAGGGGAAGAGGTGGCTACACCTTC.

This chain links TRBV5-4 with TRBJ2-7; D unresolved. CDR1 is SGHNT and CDR2 is YYREEE in the germline V gene (reference sequence). With 0 bases removed from V and 2 bases from J, the gap between germline ends came to 6 bases. This CDR3 is 13 amino acids long. The CDR3 region has the DNA TGTGCCAGCAGCTTGGACAAAACCTACGAGCAGTACGTC. Translated: CASSLDKTYEQYV.